The T cell receptor (beta chain) described here comes from a study of blood T cells in healthy people across ages. The second PCR ran about 6 to 11 cycles with a sample-barcoded 5' primer and J-beta primers. TCRdb re-derived calls from the 5' RACE reads in MiXCR, one entry per CDR3 protein. This repertoire shows just over 1 million distinct CDR3 sequences, under 45% found once; its top ten account for about 19%. The V gene end was trimmed by 2 bases and the J gene end by 5 bases; junction bases not matched to a gene: 1. The CDR3 contains 13 residues. Per the germline V gene, CDR1 is GTSNPN and CDR2 is SVGIG (reference sequence).

The receptor comes from a woman in her sixties or seventies in good health. Input material: blood. This rearrangement joins TRBV30 to TRBJ2-1, with 9 bases fitting TRBD2. The CDR3 DNA follows: TGTGCCTGGAGTAGGACTAGCGACAATGAGCAGTTCTTC. The encoded protein is CAWSRTSDNEQFF.